These T cell receptor beta chains were read from a single sample in a study of blood T cell repertoires in COVID-19. Sequenced by immunoSEQ multiplex PCR; TCRdb stores in-frame clones only, minus some. The data hold about 170,000 clones, with 84% observed a single time. The source material was peripheral blood. The receptors were sampled from an elderly woman with COVID-19, enrolled during active disease. Both conserved end residues are part of each CDR3. The order of the fields is V gene, J gene, clone size, D gene, CDR3 protein, CDR3 DNA. The D gene is left open where the match is weak. Part of the rows lack a size; the others show once, few, many or a class for expanded clones.

V gene: TRBV7-3
J gene: TRBJ2-6
clone size: -
D gene: -
CDR3 protein: CASSPIGRSGGTGANVLTF
CDR3 DNA: TGTGCCAGCAGCCCCATCGGGCGGTCAGGGGGGACTGGGGCCAACGTCCTGACTTTC

V gene: TRBV2
J gene: TRBJ2-7
clone size: -
D gene: TRBD2
CDR3 protein: CASSGREQYF
CDR3 DNA: TGTGCCAGCAGCGGGAGGGAGCAGTACTTC

V gene: TRBV5-5
J gene: TRBJ2-2
clone size: -
D gene: -
CDR3 protein: CASSLVLTNTGELFF
CDR3 DNA: TGTGCCAGCAGCTTGGTACTTACCAACACCGGGGAGCTGTTTTTT

V gene: TRBV5-6
J gene: TRBJ2-3
clone size: -
D gene: -
CDR3 protein: CASSLTGADTQYF
CDR3 DNA: TGTGCCAGCAGCTTAACCGGGGCAGATACGCAGTATTTT

V gene: TRBV7-9
J gene: TRBJ1-4
clone size: few
D gene: -
CDR3 protein: CASSLLAGELFF
CDR3 DNA: TGTGCCAGCAGCTTACTCGCGGGAGAACTGTTTTTT

V gene: TRBV6-2/TRBV6-3
J gene: TRBJ2-2
clone size: -
D gene: TRBD2
CDR3 protein: CASSYRAGGSRTGELFF
CDR3 DNA: TGTGCCAGCAGTTACCGAGCGGGGGGGAGTCGGACCGGGGAGCTGTTTTTT

V gene: TRBV28
J gene: TRBJ1-2
clone size: -
D gene: -
CDR3 protein: CASSFRGGGYTF
CDR3 DNA: TGTGCCAGCAGTTTCCGGGGAGGAGGCTACACCTTC

V gene: TRBV6-5
J gene: TRBJ2-6
clone size: -
D gene: -
CDR3 protein: CASKYGATGANVLTF
CDR3 DNA: TGTGCCAGCAAGTATGGAGCAACCGGGGCCAACGTCCTGACTTTC

V gene: TRBV10-3
J gene: TRBJ1-2
clone size: -
D gene: -
CDR3 protein: CAISLGEGDGGYTF
CDR3 DNA: TGTGCCATCAGTCTAGGGGAGGGGGATGGTGGCTACACCTTC

V gene: TRBV6-2/TRBV6-3
J gene: TRBJ1-5
clone size: -
D gene: TRBD1
CDR3 protein: CASSYPDRAWGQPQHF
CDR3 DNA: TGTGCCAGCAGTTACCCGGACAGGGCGTGGGGTCAGCCCCAGCATTTT

V gene: TRBV27
J gene: TRBJ2-4
clone size: -
D gene: -
CDR3 protein: CASSSRGVLPKNIQYF
CDR3 DNA: TGTGCCAGCAGCTCCAGGGGGGTACTTCCCAAAAACATTCAGTACTTC

V gene: TRBV5-1
J gene: TRBJ1-2
clone size: -
D gene: -
CDR3 protein: CASSYGNRDYTF
CDR3 DNA: TGCGCCAGCAGCTATGGAAACAGAGACTACACCTTC

V gene: TRBV19
J gene: TRBJ2-2
clone size: -
D gene: TRBD2
CDR3 protein: CASSIHSLAGGPTGELFF
CDR3 DNA: TGTGCCAGTAGTATCCACTCACTAGCGGGGGGGCCCACCGGGGAGCTGTTTTTT

V gene: TRBV5-4
J gene: TRBJ2-6
clone size: -
D gene: -
CDR3 protein: CASSSRDSRASGANVLTF
CDR3 DNA: TGTGCCAGCAGCTCCCGGGACTCGAGAGCCTCTGGGGCCAACGTCCTGACTTTC

V gene: TRBV19
J gene: TRBJ1-1
clone size: -
D gene: -
CDR3 protein: CASSIMQEAFF
CDR3 DNA: TGTGCCAGTAGTATTATGCAGGAAGCTTTCTTT

V gene: TRBV18
J gene: TRBJ1-6
clone size: -
D gene: TRBD1
CDR3 protein: CASSLKGQGATYNSPLHF
CDR3 DNA: TGTGCCAGCTCACTAAAGGGGCAGGGGGCCACCTATAATTCACCCCTCCACTTT

V gene: TRBV5-1
J gene: TRBJ2-1
clone size: once
D gene: -
CDR3 protein: CASSSTGIVAGLGIF
CDR3 DNA: TGCGCCAGCAGCTCGACAGGGATCGTCGCGGGACTGGGGATCTTC

V gene: TRBV5-4
J gene: TRBJ2-1
clone size: -
D gene: -
CDR3 protein: CASSMDSSYNEQFF
CDR3 DNA: TGTGCCAGCAGTATGGACAGCTCCTACAATGAGCAGTTCTTC

V gene: TRBV10-2
J gene: TRBJ2-2
clone size: -
D gene: TRBD1
CDR3 protein: CASKQGAGTGELFF
CDR3 DNA: TGCGCCAGCAAACAGGGGGCGGGTACCGGGGAGCTGTTTTTT

V gene: TRBV5-4
J gene: TRBJ2-3
clone size: -
D gene: TRBD2
CDR3 protein: CASSLVAGGQDTQYF
CDR3 DNA: TGTGCCAGCAGCTTGGTAGCGGGGGGCCAAGATACGCAGTATTTT

V gene: TRBV19
J gene: TRBJ2-1
clone size: -
D gene: -
CDR3 protein: CASSLPYNEQFF
CDR3 DNA: TGTGCCAGTAGCCTACCCTACAATGAGCAGTTCTTC

V gene: TRBV30
J gene: TRBJ2-6
clone size: -
D gene: TRBD1
CDR3 protein: CAVDRVIGANVLTF
CDR3 DNA: TGTGCCGTGGACAGGGTGATTGGGGCCAACGTCCTGACTTTC

V gene: TRBV29-1
J gene: TRBJ2-3
clone size: -
D gene: -
CDR3 protein: CSVELRAADTQYF
CDR3 DNA: TGCAGCGTTGAGCTGCGCGCGGCAGATACGCAGTATTTT

V gene: TRBV5-6
J gene: TRBJ2-3
clone size: once
D gene: -
CDR3 protein: CASSRYGGTTDTQYF
CDR3 DNA: TGTGCCAGCAGCCGGTACGGGGGAACCACAGATACGCAGTATTTT

V gene: TRBV10-3
J gene: TRBJ2-3
clone size: -
D gene: -
CDR3 protein: CAINDQGTDTQYF
CDR3 DNA: TGTGCCATCAATGATCAGGGCACAGATACGCAGTATTTT

V gene: TRBV2
J gene: TRBJ2-5
clone size: -
D gene: TRBD2
CDR3 protein: CASSDSGGYQETQYF
CDR3 DNA: TGTGCCAGCAGTGACAGCGGGGGGTACCAAGAGACCCAGTACTTC

V gene: TRBV7-2
J gene: TRBJ1-2
clone size: -
D gene: -
CDR3 protein: CASSLVRERGYTF
CDR3 DNA: TGTGCCAGCAGCTTAGTCCGGGAACGTGGCTACACCTTC

V gene: TRBV3-1/TRBV3-2
J gene: TRBJ2-7
clone size: -
D gene: -
CDR3 protein: CASSQVTEQYF
CDR3 DNA: TGTGCCAGCAGCCAAGTAACTGAGCAGTACTTC

V gene: TRBV27
J gene: TRBJ2-5
clone size: -
D gene: -
CDR3 protein: CASSLSVSQETQYF
CDR3 DNA: TGTGCCAGCAGTTTATCGGTGAGCCAAGAGACCCAGTACTTC

V gene: TRBV20-1
J gene: TRBJ2-1
clone size: -
D gene: TRBD2
CDR3 protein: CSASKWGGRAPYNEQFF
CDR3 DNA: TGCAGTGCTAGTAAGTGGGGCGGGAGGGCGCCCTACAATGAGCAGTTCTTC

V gene: TRBV30
J gene: TRBJ2-5
clone size: -
D gene: TRBD2
CDR3 protein: CAWSGGGYQETQYF
CDR3 DNA: TGTGCCTGGAGTGGCGGGGGGTACCAAGAGACCCAGTACTTC

V gene: TRBV3-1/TRBV3-2
J gene: TRBJ2-7
clone size: -
D gene: TRBD2
CDR3 protein: CASSLWTSVHEQYF
CDR3 DNA: TGTGCCAGCAGCCTATGGACTAGCGTCCACGAGCAGTACTTC

V gene: TRBV27
J gene: TRBJ2-5
clone size: once
D gene: TRBD1
CDR3 protein: CASSLQGALETQYF
CDR3 DNA: TGTGCCAGCAGTTTACAGGGGGCTCTGGAGACCCAGTACTTC

V gene: TRBV2
J gene: TRBJ2-5
clone size: -
D gene: -
CDR3 protein: CASRPDSLFGETQYF
CDR3 DNA: TGTGCCAGCAGACCTGACAGTCTCTTCGGGGAGACCCAGTACTTC

V gene: TRBV20-1
J gene: TRBJ2-1
clone size: -
D gene: TRBD2
CDR3 protein: CSASAGGGYNEQFF
CDR3 DNA: TGCAGTGCTAGTGCTGGCGGGGGGTACAATGAGCAGTTCTTC

V gene: TRBV7-9
J gene: TRBJ2-7
clone size: -
D gene: -
CDR3 protein: CASSSVDREVYEQYF
CDR3 DNA: TGTGCCAGCAGCTCCGTAGACAGGGAGGTATACGAGCAGTACTTC

V gene: TRBV27
J gene: TRBJ2-1
clone size: -
D gene: -
CDR3 protein: CASSPEMRGSYNEQFF
CDR3 DNA: TGTGCCAGCAGCCCAGAGATGAGAGGGAGCTACAATGAGCAGTTCTTC

V gene: TRBV28
J gene: TRBJ2-1
clone size: -
D gene: -
CDR3 protein: CASRERGGSYNEQFF
CDR3 DNA: TGTGCCAGCAGAGAGAGGGGGGGGTCCTACAATGAGCAGTTCTTC

V gene: TRBV23-1
J gene: TRBJ1-1
clone size: few
D gene: TRBD1
CDR3 protein: CASSSIRNRDRSDEAFF
CDR3 DNA: TGCGCCAGCAGTTCCATACGAAACCGGGACAGATCAGATGAAGCTTTCTTT

V gene: TRBV9
J gene: TRBJ2-5
clone size: -
D gene: TRBD1
CDR3 protein: CASSVVGTGSPQYF
CDR3 DNA: TGTGCCAGCAGCGTAGTGGGGACAGGGTCGCCCCAGTACTTC

V gene: TRBV2
J gene: TRBJ2-1
clone size: -
D gene: TRBD2
CDR3 protein: CASRPGTSVMNEQFF
CDR3 DNA: TGTGCCAGCAGACCCGGGACTAGCGTTATGAATGAGCAGTTCTTC

V gene: TRBV6-4
J gene: TRBJ2-6
clone size: -
D gene: -
CDR3 protein: CASSAGVGANVLTF
CDR3 DNA: TGTGCCAGCAGTGCAGGGGTTGGGGCCAACGTCCTGACTTTC

V gene: TRBV9
J gene: TRBJ2-3
clone size: -
D gene: -
CDR3 protein: CASSDRWADTQYF
CDR3 DNA: TGTGCCAGCAGCGACAGGTGGGCAGATACGCAGTATTTT

V gene: TRBV6-1
J gene: TRBJ2-7
clone size: -
D gene: -
CDR3 protein: CASSEHRVYEQYF
CDR3 DNA: TGTGCCAGCAGTGAACACAGGGTTTACGAGCAGTACTTC

V gene: TRBV28
J gene: TRBJ1-5
clone size: -
D gene: -
CDR3 protein: CASSWRGHQPQHF
CDR3 DNA: TGTGCCAGCAGTTGGCGGGGGCATCAGCCCCAGCATTTT

V gene: TRBV27
J gene: TRBJ1-2
clone size: -
D gene: TRBD1
CDR3 protein: CASSPMDRADYGYTF
CDR3 DNA: TGTGCCAGCAGTCCCATGGACAGGGCTGACTATGGCTACACCTTC

V gene: TRBV9
J gene: TRBJ2-1
clone size: once
D gene: TRBD2
CDR3 protein: CASSVVAGNNEQFF
CDR3 DNA: TGTGCCAGCAGCGTAGTAGCGGGGAACAATGAGCAGTTCTTC

V gene: TRBV4-3
J gene: TRBJ2-4
clone size: once
D gene: TRBD1
CDR3 protein: CASSQDPGGAGGAKNIQYF
CDR3 DNA: TGCGCCAGCAGCCAAGACCCAGGGGGCGCGGGTGGGGCCAAAAACATTCAGTACTTC

V gene: TRBV5-1
J gene: TRBJ2-7
clone size: few
D gene: -
CDR3 protein: CASSLALAGISEQYF
CDR3 DNA: TGCGCCAGCAGCTTGGCCTTGGCGGGAATATCCGAGCAGTACTTC

V gene: TRBV9
J gene: TRBJ1-6
clone size: -
D gene: -
CDR3 protein: CASSARRGYNSPLHF
CDR3 DNA: TGTGCCAGCAGCGCCCGACGGGGATATAATTCACCCCTCCACTTT

V gene: TRBV9
J gene: TRBJ2-7
clone size: -
D gene: -
CDR3 protein: CASSNPGLPTYEQYF
CDR3 DNA: TGTGCCAGCAGCAACCCGGGACTTCCCACCTACGAGCAGTACTTC

V gene: TRBV7-9
J gene: TRBJ2-5
clone size: -
D gene: TRBD2
CDR3 protein: CASSRPGLARQETQYF
CDR3 DNA: TGTGCCAGCAGCAGACCCGGACTAGCGCGCCAAGAGACCCAGTACTTC

V gene: TRBV12-3/TRBV12-4
J gene: TRBJ1-4
clone size: -
D gene: TRBD1
CDR3 protein: CASTGTGMEKLFF
CDR3 DNA: TGTGCCAGCACCGGGACAGGGATGGAAAAACTGTTTTTT

V gene: TRBV6-2/TRBV6-3
J gene: TRBJ2-7
clone size: -
D gene: TRBD2
CDR3 protein: CASSARGSGDAYEQYF
CDR3 DNA: TGTGCCAGCAGTGCCCGGGGAAGCGGGGATGCCTACGAGCAGTACTTC

V gene: TRBV7-3
J gene: TRBJ2-1
clone size: -
D gene: TRBD2
CDR3 protein: CASSLNGAGGRRSEQFF
CDR3 DNA: TGTGCCAGCAGTCTTAACGGGGCGGGAGGTCGTAGGAGTGAGCAGTTCTTC